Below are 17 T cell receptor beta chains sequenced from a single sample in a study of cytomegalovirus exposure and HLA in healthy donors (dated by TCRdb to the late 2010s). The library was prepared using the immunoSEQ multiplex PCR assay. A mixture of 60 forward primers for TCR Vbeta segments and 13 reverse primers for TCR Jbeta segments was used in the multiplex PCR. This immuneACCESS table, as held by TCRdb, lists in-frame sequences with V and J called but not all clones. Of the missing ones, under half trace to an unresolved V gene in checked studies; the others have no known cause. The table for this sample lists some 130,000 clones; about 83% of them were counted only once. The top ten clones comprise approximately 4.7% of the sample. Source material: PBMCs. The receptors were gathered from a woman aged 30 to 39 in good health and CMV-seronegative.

The DNA of the CDR3 is TGTGCCAGTAGTATTTCTTCTGGTGGAGCTTCTGGAAACACCATATATTTT. This translates into CASSISSGGASGNTIYF. The V gene is TRBV19, the J gene TRBJ1-3; D is ambiguous. The CDR3 contains 17 residues. Trimming took off 3 bases at V and 1 base at J, with 16 bases between the two ends. Germline CDR1 reads LNHDA; CDR2 reads SQIVND (reference sequence).

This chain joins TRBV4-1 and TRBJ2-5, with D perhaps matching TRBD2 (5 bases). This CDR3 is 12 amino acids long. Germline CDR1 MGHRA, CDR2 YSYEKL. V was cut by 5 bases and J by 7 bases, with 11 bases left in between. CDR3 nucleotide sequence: TGCGCCAGCAGCTCCCCCCGGGGGACCCAGTACTTC. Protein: CASSSPRGTQYF.

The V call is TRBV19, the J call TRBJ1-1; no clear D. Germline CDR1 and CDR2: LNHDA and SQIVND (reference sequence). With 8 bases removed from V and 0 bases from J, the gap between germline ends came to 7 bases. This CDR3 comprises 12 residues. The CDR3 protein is CASRGLNTEAFF. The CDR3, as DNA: TGTGCCAGTCGCGGATTGAACACTGAAGCTTTCTTT. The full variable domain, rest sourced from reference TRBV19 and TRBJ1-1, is DGGITQSPKYLFRKEGQNVTLSCEQNLNHDAMYWYRQDPGQGLRLIYYSQIVNDFQKGDIAEGYSVSREKKESFPLTVTSAQKNPTAFYLCASRGLNTEAFFGQGTRLTVV.

CDR3 nucleotides: TGTGCCAGCTCACCACTGATAGCGGGAGGGAGGACAGATACGCAGTATTTT. Residues: CASSPLIAGGRTDTQYF. The rearrangement joins TRBV18 to TRBJ2-3; 11 bases line up with TRBD2. The V segment lost 1 base and the J segment 3 bases; nucleotides outside the gene matches: 6. Germline CDR1 KGHSH, CDR2 LQKENI. This CDR3 is 17 amino acids long.

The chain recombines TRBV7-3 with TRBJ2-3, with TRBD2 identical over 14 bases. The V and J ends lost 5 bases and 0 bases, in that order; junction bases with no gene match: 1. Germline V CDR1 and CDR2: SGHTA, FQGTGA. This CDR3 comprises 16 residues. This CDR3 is CASSRLAGGSTDTQYF. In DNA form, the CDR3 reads TGTGCCAGCAGCAGACTAGCGGGAGGGAGCACAGATACGCAGTATTTT.

The CDR3 spells CSGRSYNEQFF. The CDR3 nucleotides are TGCAGCGGTCGCTCCTACAATGAGCAGTTCTTC. V is TRBV20-1 and J is TRBJ2-1; unclear D gene. Per germline, CDR1 DFQATT and CDR2 SNEGSKA (reference sequence). The length of the CDR3 is 11 residues.

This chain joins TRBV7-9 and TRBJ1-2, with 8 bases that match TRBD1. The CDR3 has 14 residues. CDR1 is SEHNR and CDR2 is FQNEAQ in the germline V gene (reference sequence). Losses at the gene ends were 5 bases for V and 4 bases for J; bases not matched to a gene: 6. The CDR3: CASSRGQGAYGYTF. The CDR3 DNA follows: TGTGCCAGCAGCCGGGGCCAGGGGGCCTATGGCTACACCTTC.

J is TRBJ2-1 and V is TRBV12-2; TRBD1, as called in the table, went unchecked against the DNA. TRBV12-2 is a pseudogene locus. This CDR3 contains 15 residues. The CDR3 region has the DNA TGTGCAAGTCGCTTGACGGGACAGGATTACAATGAGCAGTTCTTC. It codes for CASRLTGQDYNEQFF.

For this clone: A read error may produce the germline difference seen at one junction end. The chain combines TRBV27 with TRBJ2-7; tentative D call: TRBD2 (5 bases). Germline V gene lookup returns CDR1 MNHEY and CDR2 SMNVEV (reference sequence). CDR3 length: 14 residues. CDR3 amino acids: CASSFGSPSHEQYF. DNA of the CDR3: TGTGCCAGCAGTTTTGGGAGCCCCTCCCACGAGCAGTACTTC.

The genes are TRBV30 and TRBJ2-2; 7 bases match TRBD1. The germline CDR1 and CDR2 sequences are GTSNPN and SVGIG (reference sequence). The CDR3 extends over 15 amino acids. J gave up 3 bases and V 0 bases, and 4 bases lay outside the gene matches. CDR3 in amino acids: CAWSVQGLDTGELFF. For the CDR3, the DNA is TGTGCCTGGAGTGTACAGGGGTTGGACACCGGGGAGCTGTTTTTT.

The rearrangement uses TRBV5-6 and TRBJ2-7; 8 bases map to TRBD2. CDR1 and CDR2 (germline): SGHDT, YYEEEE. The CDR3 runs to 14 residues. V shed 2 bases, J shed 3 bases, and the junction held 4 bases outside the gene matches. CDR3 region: CASSLTGGNYEQYF. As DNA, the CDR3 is TGTGCCAGCAGCTTAACGGGAGGGAACTACGAGCAGTACTTC.

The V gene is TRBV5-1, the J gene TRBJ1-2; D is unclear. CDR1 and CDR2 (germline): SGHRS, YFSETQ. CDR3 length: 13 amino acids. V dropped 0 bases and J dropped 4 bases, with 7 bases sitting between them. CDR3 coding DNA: TGCGCCAGCAGCTTGGAACTGAGCTATGGCTACACCTTC. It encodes CASSLELSYGYTF.

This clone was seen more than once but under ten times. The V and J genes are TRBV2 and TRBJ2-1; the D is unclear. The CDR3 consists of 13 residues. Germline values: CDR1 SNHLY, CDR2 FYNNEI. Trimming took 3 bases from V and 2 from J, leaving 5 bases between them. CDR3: CASSDRTYNEQFF. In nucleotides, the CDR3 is TGTGCCAGCAGTGACAGAACCTACAATGAGCAGTTCTTC. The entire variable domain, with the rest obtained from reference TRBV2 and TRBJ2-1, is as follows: EPEVTQTPSHQVTQMGQEVILRCVPISNHLYFYWYRQILGQKVEFLVSFYNNEISEKSEIFDDQFSVERPDGSNFTLKIRSTKLEDSAMYFCASSDRTYNEQFFGPGTRLTVL.

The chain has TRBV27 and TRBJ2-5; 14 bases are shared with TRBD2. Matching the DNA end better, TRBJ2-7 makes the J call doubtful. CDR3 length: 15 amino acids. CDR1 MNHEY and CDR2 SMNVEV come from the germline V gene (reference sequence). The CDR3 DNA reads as TGTGCCAGTACCCCCGGGACTAGCGGGAGTTCCGAGCAGTACTTC. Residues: CASTPGTSGSSEQYF.

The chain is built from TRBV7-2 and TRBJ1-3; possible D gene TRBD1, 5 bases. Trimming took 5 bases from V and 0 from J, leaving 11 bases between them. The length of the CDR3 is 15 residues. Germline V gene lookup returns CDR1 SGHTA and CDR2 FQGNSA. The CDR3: CASSRVQGSGNTIYF. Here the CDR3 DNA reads TGTGCCAGCAGCCGCGTTCAGGGCTCTGGAAACACCATATATTTT.

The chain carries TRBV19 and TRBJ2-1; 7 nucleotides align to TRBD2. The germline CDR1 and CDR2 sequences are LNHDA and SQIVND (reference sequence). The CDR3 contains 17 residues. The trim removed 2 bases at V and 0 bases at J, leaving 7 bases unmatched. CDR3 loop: CASSIWEREFSYNEQFF. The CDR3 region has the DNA TGTGCCAGTAGTATATGGGAGCGGGAATTCTCCTACAATGAGCAGTTCTTC.

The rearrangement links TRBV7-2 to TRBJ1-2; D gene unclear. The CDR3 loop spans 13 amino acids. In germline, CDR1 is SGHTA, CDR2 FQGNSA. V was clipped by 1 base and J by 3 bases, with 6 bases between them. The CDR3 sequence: CASSLDRYYGYTF. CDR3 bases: TGTGCCAGCAGCTTAGACAGATACTATGGCTACACCTTC. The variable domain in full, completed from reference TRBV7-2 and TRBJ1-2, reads GAGVSQSPSNKVTEKGKDVELRCDPISGHTALYWYRQSLGQGLEFLIYFQGNSAPDKSGLPSDRFSAERTGGSVSTLTIQRTQQEDSAVYLCASSLDRYYGYTFGSGTRLTVV.